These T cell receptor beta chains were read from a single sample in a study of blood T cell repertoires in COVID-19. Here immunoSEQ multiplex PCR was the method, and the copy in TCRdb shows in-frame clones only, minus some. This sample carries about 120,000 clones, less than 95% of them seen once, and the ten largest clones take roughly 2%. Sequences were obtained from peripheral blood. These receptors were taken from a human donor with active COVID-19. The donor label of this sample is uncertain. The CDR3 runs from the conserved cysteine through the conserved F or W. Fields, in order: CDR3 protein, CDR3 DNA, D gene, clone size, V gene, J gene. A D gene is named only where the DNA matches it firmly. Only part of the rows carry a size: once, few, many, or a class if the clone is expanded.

CASSEASGATYEQYF,TGTGCCAGCAGTGAGGCTAGCGGGGCCACCTACGAGCAGTACTTC,TRBD2,-,TRBV6-4,TRBJ2-7
CASSMGAATDTQYF,TGTGCCAGCAGCATGGGGGCCGCCACAGATACGCAGTATTTT,-,-,TRBV11-3,TRBJ2-3
CASSFPSLLAKNIQYF,TGTGCCAGCAGCTTTCCGTCCCTTCTAGCCAAAAACATTCAGTACTTC,-,-,TRBV5-4,TRBJ2-4
CASSRTGGGAGANVLTF,TGTGCCAGCAGTCGGACAGGTGGTGGAGCCGGGGCCAACGTCCTGACTTTC,TRBD1,-,TRBV7-2,TRBJ2-6
CASSQVLAGGSYNEQFF,TGCGCCAGCAGCCAAGTTTTAGCGGGCGGCTCCTACAATGAGCAGTTCTTC,TRBD2,-,TRBV4-3,TRBJ2-1
CASSPTGQGNYEQYF,TGCGCCAGCAGCCCAACGGGACAGGGGAATTACGAGCAGTACTTC,TRBD1,once,TRBV4-1,TRBJ2-7
CASSLGTGLNEQFF,TGTGCCAGCAGCTTAGGGACTGGCCTCAATGAGCAGTTCTTC,-,-,TRBV7-9,TRBJ2-1
CATSDVIGGHNEQFF,TGTGCCACCAGTGACGTGATAGGGGGACACAATGAGCAGTTCTTC,-,-,TRBV24-1,TRBJ2-1
CASSLGLAGTENTEAFF,TGTGCCAGCAGCTTAGGGCTGGCTGGGACAGAGAACACTGAAGCTTTCTTT,TRBD1,-,TRBV7-9,TRBJ1-1
CASSIGASEQFF,TGTGCCAGTAGTATAGGGGCAAGTGAGCAGTTCTTC,-,-,TRBV19,TRBJ2-1
CASSVGRGGHNEQFF,TGTGCCAGCAGCGTAGGCAGGGGCGGACACAATGAGCAGTTCTTC,-,-,TRBV9,TRBJ2-1
CASSLPLRSDRGKGNTIYF,TGTGCCAGCAGTTTACCCTTACGATCTGACAGGGGGAAAGGAAACACCATATATTTT,TRBD1,-,TRBV28,TRBJ1-3
CASSLAGLGSPLHF,TGTGCCAGCAGCTTAGCAGGGCTAGGGTCACCCCTCCACTTT,-,-,TRBV11-2,TRBJ1-6
CASSFPGQYNEQFF,TGTGCCAGCAGCTTCCCGGGACAGTACAATGAGCAGTTCTTC,TRBD1,-,TRBV7-2,TRBJ2-1
CSVETRGHNEKLFF,TGCAGCGTTGAAACCAGGGGGCATAATGAAAAACTGTTTTTT,TRBD1,-,TRBV29-1,TRBJ1-4
CSVVGGNFEQYF,TGCAGCGTTGTAGGGGGCAATTTTGAGCAGTACTTC,TRBD1,-,TRBV29-1,TRBJ2-7
CAISALDRPYEQYF,TGTGCCATCAGTGCCTTGGACAGACCCTACGAGCAGTACTTC,-,-,TRBV10-3,TRBJ2-7
CASSIARGNTIYF,TGTGCCAGTAGTATAGCCCGTGGAAACACCATATATTTT,-,-,TRBV19,TRBJ1-3
CASSYSRGGHPEAFF,TGTGCCAGCAGTTACTCACGAGGGGGCCATCCTGAAGCTTTCTTT,TRBD1,-,TRBV6-2/TRBV6-3,TRBJ1-1
CASSFKIDTEAFF,TGTGCCAGCAGCTTCAAGATAGACACTGAAGCTTTCTTT,-,-,TRBV7-8,TRBJ1-1
CASSLRIIAKNIQYF,TGTGCCAGCAGTCTCCGTATTATAGCCAAAAACATTCAGTACTTC,-,-,TRBV28,TRBJ2-4
CASRDTGGLEQFF,TGTGCCAGCAGAGACACAGGGGGCCTCGAGCAGTTCTTC,TRBD1,-,TRBV27,TRBJ2-1
CASIGIDRGQDQQFF,TGTGCCAGCATTGGAATAGACAGGGGCCAGGATCAGCAGTTCTTC,TRBD1,-,TRBV28,TRBJ2-1
CATSRDAAGGPDTQYF,TGTGCCACCAGCAGAGATGCGGCGGGGGGGCCAGATACGCAGTATTTT,TRBD2,-,TRBV15,TRBJ2-3
CASSTGTGSARRGNTIYF,TGTGCCAGCAGTACCGGGACAGGGTCTGCTAGGCGAGGAAACACCATATATTTT,TRBD1,-,TRBV2,TRBJ1-3
CASSSGGATEAFF,TGCGCCAGCAGCTCGGGGGGAGCCACTGAAGCTTTCTTT,-,-,TRBV5-1,TRBJ1-1
CASRPAGRTTGELFF,TGTGCCAGCAGACCCGCGGGACGGACCACCGGGGAGCTGTTTTTT,-,-,TRBV5-4,TRBJ2-2
CASTPDRGYEQYF,TGTGCCAGCACGCCGGACAGGGGTTACGAGCAGTACTTC,TRBD1,-,TRBV7-6,TRBJ2-7
CASSQDQGAETQYF,TGTGCCAGCAGCCAAGATCAAGGGGCCGAGACCCAGTACTTC,-,-,TRBV4-2,TRBJ2-5